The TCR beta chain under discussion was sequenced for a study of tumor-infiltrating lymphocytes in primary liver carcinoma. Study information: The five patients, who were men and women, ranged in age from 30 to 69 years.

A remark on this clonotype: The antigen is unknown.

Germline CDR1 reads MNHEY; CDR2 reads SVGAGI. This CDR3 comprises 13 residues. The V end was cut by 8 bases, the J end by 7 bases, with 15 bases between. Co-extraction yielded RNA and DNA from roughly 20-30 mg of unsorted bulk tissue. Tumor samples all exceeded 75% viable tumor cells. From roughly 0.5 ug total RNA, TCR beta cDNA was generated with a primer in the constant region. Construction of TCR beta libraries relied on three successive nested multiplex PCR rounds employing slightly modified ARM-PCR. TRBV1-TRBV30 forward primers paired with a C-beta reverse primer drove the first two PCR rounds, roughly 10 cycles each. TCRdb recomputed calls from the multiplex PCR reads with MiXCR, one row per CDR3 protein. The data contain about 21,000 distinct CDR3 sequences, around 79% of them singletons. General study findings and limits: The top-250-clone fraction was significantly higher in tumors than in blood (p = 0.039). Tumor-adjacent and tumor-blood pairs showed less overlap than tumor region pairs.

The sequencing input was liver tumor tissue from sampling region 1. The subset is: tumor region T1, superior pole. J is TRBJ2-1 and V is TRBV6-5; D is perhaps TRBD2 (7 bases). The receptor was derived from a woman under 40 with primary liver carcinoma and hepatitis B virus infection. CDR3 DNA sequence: TGTGCCAGCCAAAGGGGGGGGGCTAATGAGCAGTTCTTC. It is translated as CASQRGGANEQFF.